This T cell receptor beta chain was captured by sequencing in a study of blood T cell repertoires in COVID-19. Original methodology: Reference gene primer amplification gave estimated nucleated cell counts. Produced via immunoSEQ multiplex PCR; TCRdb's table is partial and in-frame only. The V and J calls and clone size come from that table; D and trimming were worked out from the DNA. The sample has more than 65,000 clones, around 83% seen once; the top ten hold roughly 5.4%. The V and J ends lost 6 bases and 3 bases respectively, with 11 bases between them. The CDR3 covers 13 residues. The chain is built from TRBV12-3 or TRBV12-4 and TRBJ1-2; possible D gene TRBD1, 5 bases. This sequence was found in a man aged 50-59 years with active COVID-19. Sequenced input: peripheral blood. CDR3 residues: CASSLLTDYGYTF. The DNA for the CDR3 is TGTGCCAGCAGCCTTTTGACAGACTATGGCTACACCTTC.